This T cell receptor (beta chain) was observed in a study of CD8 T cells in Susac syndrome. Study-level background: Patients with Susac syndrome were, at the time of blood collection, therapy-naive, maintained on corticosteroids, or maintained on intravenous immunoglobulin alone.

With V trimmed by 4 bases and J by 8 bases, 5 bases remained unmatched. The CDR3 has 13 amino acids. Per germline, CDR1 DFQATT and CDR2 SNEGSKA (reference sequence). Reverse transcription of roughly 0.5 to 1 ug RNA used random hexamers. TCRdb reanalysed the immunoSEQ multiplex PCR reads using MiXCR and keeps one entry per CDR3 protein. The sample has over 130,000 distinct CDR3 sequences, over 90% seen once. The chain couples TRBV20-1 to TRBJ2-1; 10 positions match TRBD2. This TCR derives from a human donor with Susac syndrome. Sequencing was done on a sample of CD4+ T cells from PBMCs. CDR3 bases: TGCAGTGCTACAGCGGGAGGGCCCTATGAGCAGTTCTTC. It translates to CSATAGGPYEQFF.